Presented here are 8 T cell receptor beta chains from one specimen sequenced in a study of T cells in Graves' hyperthyroidism and ophthalmopathy. Amplification yielded TCR beta CDR3 regions, with RNA transcripts as the source. In the first-round RT-PCR of the TCR CDR3, the HTBI primer set was used. From the multiplex PCR reads, TCRdb called clonotypes with MiXCR, one entry per CDR3 protein. The profile covers about 350,000 distinct CDR3 sequences, with roughly 19% appearing a single time and around 3.4% taken by the ten largest. Sequenced material: blood. Receptor source: a woman between 18 and 29 years old with Graves' hyperthyroidism.

The chain recombines TRBV6-1 with TRBJ1-1; D is ambiguous. Germline V gene lookup returns CDR1 MNHNS and CDR2 SASEGT. Trimming left V 4 bases short and J 3 bases short, with 9 bases between. CDR3 length equals 13 residues. The CDR3 reads CASSVVQHTEAFF. CDR3 in DNA: TGTGCCAGCAGTGTGGTACAGCACACTGAAGCTTTCTTT.

This clonotype has at least ten counts. The gene calls are TRBV14 and TRBJ2-5; D remains unclear. Trimming removed 0 bases at V and 4 bases at J, with 9 bases between. CDR1 and CDR2 from the germline V gene are SGHDN and FVKESK. The CDR3 totals 14 residues. The CDR3 coding sequence is TGTGCCAGCAGCCAAGAACAGATTACAGAGACCCAGTACTTC. Translated: CASSQEQITETQYF.

The table lists this clonotype with a few counts. The chain recombines TRBV12-3 or TRBV12-4 with TRBJ2-7; D not certain. Trimming left V 5 bases short and J 4 bases short, with 15 bases between. CDR3 length: 14 residues. This CDR3 is CASSMGSGSYEQYF. The CDR3 DNA reads as TGTGCCAGCAGTATGGGTAGTGGCTCTTACGAGCAGTACTTC.

This clonotype was recorded at least ten times. V usage is TRBV12-3 or TRBV12-4 and J usage is TRBJ1-1; the D is unclear. The CDR3 has 13 residues. With 3 bases removed from V and 1 base from J, the gap between germline ends came to 6 bases. The CDR3 DNA sequence: TGTGCCAGCAGTTTCTTGAGGAACACTGAAGCTTTCTTT. It specifies CASSFLRNTEAFF.

This clonotype has at least ten counts. J is TRBJ2-7 and V is TRBV13, with D perhaps being TRBD1 or TRBD2 (5 bases each). The CDR3 runs to 12 residues. The V and J ends lost 6 bases and 2 bases respectively, with 8 bases between them. Germline V gene data show CDR1 as PRHDT and CDR2 as FYEKMQ (reference sequence). CDR3 residues: CASSQGAYEQYF. CDR3 sequence (DNA): TGTGCCAGCAGTCAGGGAGCCTACGAGCAGTACTTC.

This clonotype occurred many times. This chain connects TRBV6-5 to TRBJ1-1; D call uncertain. The V gene lost 7 bases and the J gene lost 1 base, with 4 bases spanning the gap. Germline V CDR1 and CDR2: MNHEY, SVGAGI. CDR3 length: 11 residues. The CDR3 region is CASIKNTEAFF. The CDR3 region has the DNA TGTGCCAGCATCAAGAACACTGAAGCTTTCTTT.

This clonotype was recorded many times. The chain is built from TRBV7-2 and TRBJ1-2; a possible D gene is TRBD1 (6 bases). The CDR3 runs 14 residues. Per germline, CDR1 SGHTA and CDR2 FQGNSA. Trimming cost V 5 bases and J 4 bases, with 14 bases left between them. CDR3: CASSHDRLGYGYTF. The DNA of the CDR3 is TGTGCCAGCAGCCATGACAGGCTTGGCTATGGCTACACCTTC. The full variable domain, completed using reference TRBV7-2 and TRBJ1-2, is GAGVSQSPSNKVTEKGKDVELRCDPISGHTALYWYRQSLGQGLEFLIYFQGNSAPDKSGLPSDRFSAERTGGSVSTLTIQRTQQEDSAVYLCASSHDRLGYGYTFGSGTRLTVV.

The CDR3 DNA follows: TGTGCCAGCAGCCCCGAAGTGAACTATGGCTACACCTTC. Its translation: CASSPEVNYGYTF. The chain is built from TRBV12-3 or TRBV12-4 and TRBJ1-2; no reliable D call. V was pared by 6 bases and J by 2 bases, with 10 bases between. The CDR3 consists of 13 residues.